The 2 T cell receptor beta chains in this list originate from one sample, sequenced in a study of blood T cell repertoires in COVID-19. Sequencing used immunoSEQ multiplex PCR; TCRdb keeps in-frame clones, though not all of them. The sample consists of under 200,000 clones, approximately 80% of them appearing once. The material sequenced was PBMCs or T cells enriched from blood (not recorded which). Receptors were obtained from a middle-aged man who had recovered from COVID-19.

The V call is TRBV4-1, the J call TRBJ2-5, with D possibly matching TRBD1 (6 bases). Trimming took off 0 bases at V and 4 bases at J, with 12 bases between the two ends. The germline gives CDR1 MGHRA, CDR2 YSYEKL. This CDR3 comprises 15 residues. This CDR3 is CASSQEGASPETQYF. The DNA of the CDR3 is TGCGCCAGCAGCCAAGAGGGGGCCTCCCCAGAGACCCAGTACTTC.

CDR3 sequence: CASSLAGLGKLFF. The CDR3 nucleotides are TGCGCCAGCAGCTTGGCAGGGCTCGGAAAACTGTTTTTT. V gene TRBV5-1 combines with J gene TRBJ1-4; possibly TRBD1 for D (5 bases). Germline V gene sequence: CDR1 SGHRS, CDR2 YFSETQ. CDR3 length: 13 amino acids. Trimming took 0 bases from V and 10 from J, leaving 10 bases between them.